The 16 T cell receptor beta chains reported below all come from one sample, sequenced in a study of blood T cell repertoires in COVID-19. Clones were read by immunoSEQ multiplex PCR, and TCRdb kept only the in-frame ones, dropping some. The sample lists 200,000 to 250,000 clones, roughly 88% occurring once. The sample taken for sequencing was PBMCs or T cells enriched from blood (not recorded which). These receptors came from a woman under 40 who had been exposed to COVID-19.

V usage is TRBV3-1 (or the pseudogene TRBV3-2) and J usage is TRBJ2-1, with 8 bases fitting TRBD2. V lost 1 base to trimming and J lost 7 bases; unmatched junction nucleotides: 6. This CDR3 comprises 15 residues. Germline lookup yields CDR1 LGHDT and CDR2 YNNKEL (reference sequence). The CDR3 region has the DNA TGTGCCAGCAGCCAAGTACCGGGAGGGTGGAATGAGCAGTTCTTC. As protein: CASSQVPGGWNEQFF.

The chain recombines TRBV12-3 or TRBV12-4 with TRBJ1-1; D is uncertain. Between the trimmed V and J ends, which lost 4 bases and 6 bases, there was a span of 9 bases. The CDR3 spans 12 residues. The DNA of the CDR3 is TGTGCCAGCAGTTGGTACCGCGCTGAAGCTTTCTTT. This translates into CASSWYRAEAFF.

V and J are TRBV3-1 (or the pseudogene TRBV3-2) and TRBJ2-7; 11 positions match TRBD2. CDR1 is LGHDT, CDR2 YNNKEL, per germline (reference sequence). The CDR3 is 15 residues long. Trimming took 4 bases from V and 3 from J; bases not matched to a gene: 5. CDR3 coding DNA: TGTGCCAGCAGCCTGGGACTAGCGGCCCACTACGAGCAGTACTTC. Its protein is CASSLGLAAHYEQYF.

This chain connects TRBV4-1 to TRBJ2-7; D gene uncertain. V was pared by 1 base and J by 1 base, with 11 bases between. The CDR3 totals 15 residues. CDR1 is MGHRA and CDR2 is YSYEKL in the germline V gene. For the CDR3, the DNA is TGCGCCAGCAGCCAAGGACGGGTCGGGTCCTACGAGCAGTACTTC. This gives the protein CASSQGRVGSYEQYF.

The chain employs TRBV3-1 (or the pseudogene TRBV3-2) and TRBJ2-1; D is perhaps TRBD2 (6 bases). Between the trimmed V and J ends, which lost 1 base and 9 bases, there was a span of 13 bases. CDR3 length: 14 residues. Germline loops: CDR1 LGHDT, CDR2 YNNKEL (reference sequence). The CDR3 sequence: CASSQVGLGGEQFF. The CDR3, as DNA: TGTGCCAGCAGCCAAGTGGGGTTGGGGGGTGAGCAGTTCTTC.

The CDR3 DNA reads as TGTGCCAGTTCGACCCGGACAGCAGGCTCACCCCTCCACTTT. Amino acid sequence: CASSTRTAGSPLHF. The chain is built from TRBV6-5 and TRBJ1-6; TRBD1 is a possible D gene (6 bases). Germline V gene lookup returns CDR1 MNHEY and CDR2 SVGAGI. Trimming took 9 bases from V and 10 from J, leaving 19 bases between them. This CDR3 spans 14 amino acids.

The chain links TRBV6-5 to TRBJ2-2; 12 bases align to TRBD2. This CDR3 spans 15 amino acids. Germline CDR1 reads MNHEY; CDR2 reads SVGAGI. The V gene end was trimmed by 6 bases and the J gene end by 8 bases; junction bases not matched to a gene: 7. The CDR3 DNA is TGTGCCAGCAGACCACTAGCGGGAGGTACTGGGGAGCTGTTTTTT. The encoded protein is CASRPLAGGTGELFF.

The V call is TRBV5-1, the J call TRBJ1-4, with TRBD1 identical over 7 bases. Trimming cost V 3 bases and J 4 bases; bases outside gene matches: 9. CDR1 is SGHRS, CDR2 YFSETQ, per germline. This CDR3 contains 16 residues. CDR3: CASSSGGRAINEKLFF. CDR3 DNA sequence: TGCGCCAGCAGCTCAGGGGGACGGGCTATTAATGAAAAACTGTTTTTT. Using reference TRBV5-1 and TRBJ1-4 for the parts outside the CDR3, the full variable domain is KAGVTQTPRYLIKTRGQQVTLSCSPISGHRSVSWYQQTPGQGLQFLFEYFSETQRNKGNFPGRFSGRQFSNSRSEMNVSTLELGDSALYLCASSSGGRAINEKLFFGSGTQLSVL.

This clone has a handful of counts. The rearrangement links TRBV12-3 or TRBV12-4 to TRBJ2-5; D is unclear. V lost 3 bases to trimming and J lost 7 bases, with 12 bases between them. The CDR3 runs 13 residues. This CDR3 reads CASSFPGSRTQYF. DNA of the CDR3: TGTGCCAGCAGTTTTCCCGGGTCACGGACCCAGTACTTC.

Comments on this clone: An end of the junction differs from the germline gene, which may be a read error. The J gene is TRBJ2-3, the V gene TRBV6-5; D perhaps matches TRBD1 (6 bases). The CDR3 is 11 residues long. Germline CDR1 MNHEY, CDR2 SVGAGI. CDR3 DNA: TGTGCCAGCAGTTACTCGGACAGATGGGGATTT. Amino acids: CASSYSDRWGF.

The CDR3 region is CASSQGGWLAGGETQYF. The CDR3 DNA reads as TGCGCCAGCAGCCAAGGGGGCTGGCTAGCGGGAGGAGAGACCCAGTACTTC. The V and J genes are TRBV4-1 and TRBJ2-5; 11 bases fit TRBD2. The ends lost 1 base at V and 4 bases at J; junction bases unmatched: 8. Germline V gives CDR1 MGHRA, CDR2 YSYEKL. This CDR3 is built from 17 residues.

The V gene is TRBV6-5, the J gene TRBJ2-3, with a possible D match to TRBD2 (5 bases). The CDR3 loop spans 15 amino acids. V lost 8 bases and J lost 2, with 17 bases in between. The germline V gene encodes CDR1 MNHEY and CDR2 SVGAGI. For the CDR3, the DNA is TGTGCCAGCTCACGGGGTAGCTTCTACACAGATACGCAGTATTTT. This gives the protein CASSRGSFYTDTQYF.

A single count supports this clone. V gene TRBV30 combines with J gene TRBJ1-5; 7 bases match TRBD1. Germline V gene lookup returns CDR1 GTSNPN and CDR2 SVGIG (reference sequence). The CDR3 has 15 residues. Unmatched junction bases numbered 7, after V lost 0 bases and J lost 5 bases. The CDR3 DNA reads as TGTGCCTGGAGTGTATCCAGGGGGGAATATCAGCCCCAGCATTTT. Translation gives CAWSVSRGEYQPQHF.

This chain uses TRBV4-1 with TRBJ1-2, with TRBD1 matching 8 bases. The CDR3 totals 15 residues. Germline V CDR1 and CDR2: MGHRA, YSYEKL. Losses at the gene ends were 2 bases for V and 8 bases for J; bases not matched to a gene: 10. DNA for the CDR3: TGCGCCAGCAGCCAACTCCGGGACAGGAAAGAAGGCTACACCTTC. It codes for CASSQLRDRKEGYTF.

The J gene is TRBJ1-1, the V gene TRBV30; D not certain. V lost 1 base and J lost 4, with 10 bases in between. There are 13 residues in the CDR3. The germline V gene has CDR1 GTSNPN and CDR2 SVGIG (reference sequence). CDR3 sequence reads: CAWSGGMGTEAFF. The CDR3 coding sequence is TGTGCCTGGAGTGGCGGGATGGGCACTGAAGCTTTCTTT.

J is TRBJ2-5 and V is TRBV9; 10 nucleotides line up with TRBD2. Germline loops: CDR1 SGDLS, CDR2 YYNGEE. With 2 bases clipped from V and 2 bases from J, the junction kept 6 bases outside the gene matches. The length of the CDR3 is 16 residues. The CDR3 DNA sequence: TGTGCCAGCAGCGTCGCAACTAGCGGGACACAAGAGACCCAGTACTTC. Protein: CASSVATSGTQETQYF.